This TCR beta chain was found in a study of beta chain features in type 1 diabetes. At the level of the study: What patients shared with healthy donors was a similar profile of age, gender and cell yields.

A few counts support this clone. Only one heparinised blood draw was taken per donor, and its volume averaged around 100 mL. Cells sorted by CD45RO/CCR7/CD25/CD127/CD95/CD27 comprised CD4+ naive, central memory, regulatory and stem cell-like memory cells. Expressed TCRB transcripts were sequenced because the entire RNA isolate underwent reverse transcription. Reads from naive, central memory and regulatory T cell samples averaged around 4 million. TCRdb's table, derived via immunoSEQ multiplex PCR, lists solely in-frame clones and lacks some. The sample includes under 800,000 clones, roughly a sixth of them seen just once. This TCR was recovered from a man aged 18 to 29 in good health. Sequences were obtained from naive CD4+ T cells from blood.

CDR3 nucleotide sequence: TGTGCCAGCAGCAAAGATCTCGGCGACTCCTACGAGCAGTACTTC. It yields the protein CASSKDLGDSYEQYF. The V call is TRBV21-1, the J call TRBJ2-7. TRBV21-1 is a pseudogene segment. The CDR3 contains 15 residues.